This TCR beta chain is drawn from a study of OX40 agonist ivuxolimab in advanced cancers. Study-level background: In this cohort, patients received ivuxolimab, an agonistic anti-OX40 (CD134) antibody. At roughly 83% male, the cohort had a mean age of about 55 years, ranging from roughly 20 to 79. Broader study findings: Clonal expansion was among the lowest in partial responders at 0.1-3.0 mg/kg, especially CD8+.

Clones were read by immunoSEQ multiplex PCR, and TCRdb kept only the in-frame ones, dropping some. The sample includes approximately 14,000 clones, over 60% seen only once; the top ten take about 32%. In germline, CDR1 is SGDLS, CDR2 YYNGEE. Trimming pared 1 base from V and 0 bases from J, leaving 2 bases between. This CDR3 is 12 amino acids long. As regards this clone: Its antigen remains unknown.

No patient had autoimmune disease or received systemic immunosuppression. The chain employs TRBV9 and TRBJ2-7; D is undetermined. The TCR comes from an adult with an advanced solid tumor such as melanoma, head and neck, liver or kidney cancer. The sequencing used CD4+ or CD8+ T cells sorted from blood, collected in a trial of the OX40 agonist ivuxolimab. CDR3 loop: CASSVNSYEQYF. CDR3 bases: TGTGCCAGCAGCGTAAACTCCTACGAGCAGTACTTC.